This note documents a single T cell receptor beta chain sequence. The antigen it recognizes is unknown. No much larger clonotype is one base removed from it; base qualities were not supplied. Library prep was done by the immunoSEQ multiplex PCR assay. TCRdb mirrors the immuneACCESS table, restricted to in-frame sequences. Some clones are absent from its copies; in checked studies, under half trace to an unresolved V gene, and the reason for the others is unknown. This sample holds just over 60,000 clones; 60% to 85% were observed only once. The ten largest account for 4% to 5.5% of the sample. Trimming costs V 4 bases and J 4 bases, and their ends lie 16 bases apart. Reading the germline V gene gives CDR1 SGHTA and CDR2 FQGNSA. The CDR3 spans 15 residues, from the cysteine through the phenylalanine. This entry keeps only the CDR3 DNA: 45 bases, framed from base 1. The sample is drawn from a study of radiotherapy plus CTLA-4 blockade in lung cancer (dated by TCRdb to between 2017 and 2018). Turning to the overall study: Among enrolled patients, approximately 17% had an objective response and 30% to 40% reached disease control. General conclusions and limits of the study: TCR clones derived from tumors expanded in peripheral blood after treatment with radiotherapy and ipilimumab. Increased serum interferon-beta after radiation, together with early dynamic changes in blood T cell clones, were reported to be the strongest predictors of response.

In this study, focal radiation therapy paired with CTLA-4 blockade (ipilimumab) was tested in patients who had chemo-refractory metastatic non-small-cell lung cancer. The specimen was peripheral blood, collected from a patient treated with radiotherapy plus ipilimumab. Rearrangement joined TRBV7-2 to TRBJ1-1; TRBD1 is a possible D gene, resting on 6 matching bases. The sequence was obtained from a human donor with non-small cell lung cancer who had a complete response to radiotherapy plus ipilimumab. The DNA sequence is given as TGTGCCAGCAGCTCCGAGGGGGGGAAGGGCACTGAAGCTTTCTTT. This codes for CASSSEGGKGTEAFF.